This T cell receptor beta chain was sequenced during a study of blood T cell repertoires in COVID-19. About the study: T cells, B-cell-depleted T cells, or PBMCs provided the cDNA or gDNA that served as material.

The protocol was immunoSEQ multiplex PCR, while the TCRdb copy is restricted to in-frame clones and leaves out a portion. Of 310,000 or so clones in the sample, around 84% are singletons; the top ten hold 8.5% to 12%. V was trimmed by 0 bases and J by 1 base, leaving 10 bases between them. CDR1 and CDR2 from the germline V gene are SGHRS and YFSETQ. The length of the CDR3 is 15 residues. Input material: PBMCs or T cells enriched from blood (not recorded which). The receptor was derived from a woman aged 18-29 years who had recovered from COVID-19. V gene TRBV5-1 combines with J gene TRBJ1-1, with a weak D call TRBD1 (5 bases). The CDR3 DNA sequence: TGCGCCAGCAGCTTGGGGACAATCCCGAACACTGAAGCTTTCTTT. Protein: CASSLGTIPNTEAFF.